A selection of T cell receptor beta chains follows, all from one sample in a study of blood T cell repertoires in COVID-19. Sequencing used immunoSEQ multiplex PCR; TCRdb keeps in-frame clones, though not all of them. The sample has approximately 21,000 clones, roughly 73% seen once. Material: peripheral blood. Source of these receptors: a human donor in a cohort sampled during active or convalescent COVID-19. Each CDR3 is given with its conserved first and last residue. The D gene is left open where the match is weak. Clone size is shown for a subset of rows, as once, few, many or a class of expanded clone.

J gene: TRBJ1-3
clone size: .
V gene: TRBV6-5
D gene: .
CDR3 protein: CASTLDSAAGNTIYF
CDR3 DNA: TGTGCCAGCACTCTAGACAGTGCGGCTGGAAACACCATATATTTT

J gene: TRBJ1-3
clone size: .
V gene: TRBV19
D gene: .
CDR3 protein: CASAGKIGNTIYF
CDR3 DNA: TGTGCCAGTGCCGGGAAAATTGGAAACACCATATATTTT

J gene: TRBJ2-3
clone size: .
V gene: TRBV3-1/TRBV3-2
D gene: TRBD2
CDR3 protein: CASSQENPKDQSGGGTDTQYF
CDR3 DNA: TGTGCCAGCAGCCAAGAAAACCCCAAGGACCAAAGTGGGGGGGGGACAGATACGCAGTATTTT

J gene: TRBJ2-5
clone size: large
V gene: TRBV5-1
D gene: TRBD1
CDR3 protein: CASSSWTGVGETQYF
CDR3 DNA: TGCGCCAGCAGCTCGTGGACAGGGGTAGGAGAGACCCAGTACTTC

J gene: TRBJ2-1
clone size: .
V gene: TRBV12-3/TRBV12-4
D gene: .
CDR3 protein: CASTPPQGDEQFF
CDR3 DNA: TGTGCCAGCACACCCCCCCAGGGTGATGAGCAGTTCTTC

J gene: TRBJ1-1
clone size: once
V gene: TRBV4-3
D gene: .
CDR3 protein: CASSQDRFLLNTEAFF
CDR3 DNA: TGCGCCAGCAGCCAAGATCGTTTTCTCCTTAACACTGAAGCTTTCTTT

J gene: TRBJ2-5
clone size: few
V gene: TRBV10-2
D gene: .
CDR3 protein: CASSEARQKEDQYF
CDR3 DNA: TGCGCCAGCAGTGAGGCTAGACAGAAAGAAGACCAGTACTTC

J gene: TRBJ2-1
clone size: .
V gene: TRBV6-2/TRBV6-3
D gene: TRBD2
CDR3 protein: CASSYSLRLAGGGEQFF
CDR3 DNA: TGTGCCAGCAGTTACTCTCTGAGACTAGCGGGAGGGGGAGAGCAGTTCTTC

J gene: TRBJ2-3
clone size: .
V gene: TRBV5-1
D gene: .
CDR3 protein: CASTPTSPRDTQYF
CDR3 DNA: TGCGCCAGTACCCCTACGTCCCCCCGCGATACGCAGTATTTT

J gene: TRBJ1-1
clone size: .
V gene: TRBV15
D gene: .
CDR3 protein: CATSMRQKDTEAFF
CDR3 DNA: TGTGCCACCAGCATGCGACAGAAGGACACTGAAGCTTTCTTT

J gene: TRBJ2-1
clone size: .
V gene: TRBV4-3
D gene: TRBD2
CDR3 protein: CASSQDRGGGDRSFF
CDR3 DNA: TGCGCCAGCAGCCAAGACCGGGGTGGGGGGGATCGCTCGTTCTTC

J gene: TRBJ2-1
clone size: once
V gene: TRBV5-1
D gene: TRBD2
CDR3 protein: CASSLHPAGGPGEQFF
CDR3 DNA: TGCGCCAGCAGCTTGCATCCAGCGGGGGGGCCCGGCGAGCAGTTCTTC

J gene: TRBJ2-2
clone size: .
V gene: TRBV28
D gene: .
CDR3 protein: CASSLNGPGELFF
CDR3 DNA: TGTGCCAGCAGTTTAAATGGGCCCGGGGAGCTGTTTTTT

J gene: TRBJ2-2
clone size: .
V gene: TRBV13
D gene: .
CDR3 protein: CASRRTARGKAGELFF
CDR3 DNA: TGTGCCAGCAGAAGGACAGCCCGAGGAAAGGCCGGGGAGCTGTTTTTT